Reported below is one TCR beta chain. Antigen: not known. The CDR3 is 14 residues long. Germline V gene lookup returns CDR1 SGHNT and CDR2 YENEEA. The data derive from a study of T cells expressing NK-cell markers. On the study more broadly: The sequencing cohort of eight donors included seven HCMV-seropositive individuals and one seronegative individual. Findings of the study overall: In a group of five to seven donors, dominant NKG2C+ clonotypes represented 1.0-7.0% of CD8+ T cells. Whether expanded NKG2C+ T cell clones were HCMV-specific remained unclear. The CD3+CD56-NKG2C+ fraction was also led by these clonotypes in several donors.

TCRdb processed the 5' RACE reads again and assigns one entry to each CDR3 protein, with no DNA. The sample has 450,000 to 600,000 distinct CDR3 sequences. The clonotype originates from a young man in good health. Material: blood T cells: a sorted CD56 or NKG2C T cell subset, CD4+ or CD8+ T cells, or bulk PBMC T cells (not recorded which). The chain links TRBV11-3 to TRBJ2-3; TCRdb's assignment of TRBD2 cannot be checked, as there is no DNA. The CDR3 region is CASSLAPGLDTQYF.